This T cell receptor beta chain came from a study of T cells of healthy individuals. From the 5' RACE reads, TCRdb called clonotypes with MiXCR, one entry per CDR3 protein. The table shows 63,000 or so distinct CDR3 sequences, with 15% to 20% occurring only once. This CDR3 region has 17 residues. V shed 0 bases and J shed 3 bases, with 16 bases lying between them. Germline V lookup: CDR1 LGHNA, CDR2 YNFKEQ. This chain links TRBV4-2 with TRBJ2-3, with D perhaps matching TRBD2 (6 bases). The TCR was taken from a human donor in good health. The CDR3 nucleotides read TGTGCCAGCAGCCAAGACGAGGCGGGACTTGGAACAGATACGCAGTATTTT. Amino acid sequence: CASSQDEAGLGTDTQYF.